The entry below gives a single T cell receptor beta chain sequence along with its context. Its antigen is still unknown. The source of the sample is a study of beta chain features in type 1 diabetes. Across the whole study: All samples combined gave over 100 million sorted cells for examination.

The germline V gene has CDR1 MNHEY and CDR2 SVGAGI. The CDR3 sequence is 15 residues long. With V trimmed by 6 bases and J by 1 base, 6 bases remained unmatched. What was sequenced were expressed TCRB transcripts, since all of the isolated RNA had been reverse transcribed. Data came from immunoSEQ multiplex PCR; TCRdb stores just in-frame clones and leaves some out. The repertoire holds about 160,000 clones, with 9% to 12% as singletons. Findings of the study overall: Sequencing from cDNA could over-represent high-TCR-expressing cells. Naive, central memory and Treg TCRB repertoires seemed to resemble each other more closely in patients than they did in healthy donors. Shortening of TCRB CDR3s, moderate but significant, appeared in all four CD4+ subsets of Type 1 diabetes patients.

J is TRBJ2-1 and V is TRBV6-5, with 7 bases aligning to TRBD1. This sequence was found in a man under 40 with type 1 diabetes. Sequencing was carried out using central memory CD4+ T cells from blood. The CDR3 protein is CASRPTGVSYNEQFF. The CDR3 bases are TGTGCCAGCAGACCAACAGGGGTTTCCTACAATGAGCAGTTCTTC.